This T cell receptor (beta chain) came from a study of cytomegalovirus exposure and HLA in healthy donors. This CDR3 comprises 13 residues. The V gene's germline CDR1 is SEHNR and CDR2 FQNEAQ (reference sequence). Trimming took 5 bases from V and 6 from J, leaving 13 bases between them. Amplification used 60 Vbeta primers and 13 Jbeta primers. Profiled with immunoSEQ multiplex PCR; TCRdb holds only in-frame clones, not every one. The table has 180,000 or so clones, more than 60% seen once. The sample holds one count of this clone. The specimen was PBMCs. The receptor was derived from a woman aged 40-49 years in good health and CMV-seropositive. J is TRBJ1-2 and V is TRBV7-9; no definite D call. Here the CDR3 reads CASSPRGGNGYTF. The CDR3 DNA reads as TGTGCCAGCAGCCCCCGGGGAGGGAATGGCTACACCTTC.